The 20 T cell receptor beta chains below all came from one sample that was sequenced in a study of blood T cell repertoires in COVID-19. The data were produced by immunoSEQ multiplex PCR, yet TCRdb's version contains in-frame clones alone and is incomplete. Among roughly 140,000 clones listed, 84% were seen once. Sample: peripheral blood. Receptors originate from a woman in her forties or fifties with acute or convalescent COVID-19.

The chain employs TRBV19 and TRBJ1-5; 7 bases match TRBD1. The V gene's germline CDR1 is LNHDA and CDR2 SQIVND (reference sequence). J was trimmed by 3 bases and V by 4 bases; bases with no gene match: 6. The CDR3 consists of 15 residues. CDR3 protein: CASSNGQAFNQPQHF. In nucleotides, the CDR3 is TGTGCCAGTAGTAACGGACAGGCTTTCAATCAGCCCCAGCATTTT.

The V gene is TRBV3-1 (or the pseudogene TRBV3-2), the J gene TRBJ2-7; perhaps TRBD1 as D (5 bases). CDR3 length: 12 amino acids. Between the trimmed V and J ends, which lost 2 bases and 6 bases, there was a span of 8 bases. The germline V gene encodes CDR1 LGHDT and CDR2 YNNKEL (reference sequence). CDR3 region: CASSQTQGEQYF. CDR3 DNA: TGTGCCAGCAGCCAAACTCAGGGCGAGCAGTACTTC.

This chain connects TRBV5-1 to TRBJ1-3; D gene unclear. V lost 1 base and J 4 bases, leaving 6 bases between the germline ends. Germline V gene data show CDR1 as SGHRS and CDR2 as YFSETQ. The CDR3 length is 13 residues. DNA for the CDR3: TGCGCCAGCAGCTTGTCATCCGGAAACACCATATATTTT. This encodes CASSLSSGNTIYF. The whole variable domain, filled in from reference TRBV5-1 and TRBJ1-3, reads KAGVTQTPRYLIKTRGQQVTLSCSPISGHRSVSWYQQTPGQGLQFLFEYFSETQRNKGNFPGRFSGRQFSNSRSEMNVSTLELGDSALYLCASSLSSGNTIYFGEGSWLTVV.

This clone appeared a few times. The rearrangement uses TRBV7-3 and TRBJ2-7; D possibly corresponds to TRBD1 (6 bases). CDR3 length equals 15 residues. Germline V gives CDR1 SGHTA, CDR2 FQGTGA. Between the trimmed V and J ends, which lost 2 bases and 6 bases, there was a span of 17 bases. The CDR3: CASSLAPLGQSEQYF. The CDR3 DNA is TGTGCCAGCAGCTTAGCCCCACTCGGACAGAGCGAGCAGTACTTC.

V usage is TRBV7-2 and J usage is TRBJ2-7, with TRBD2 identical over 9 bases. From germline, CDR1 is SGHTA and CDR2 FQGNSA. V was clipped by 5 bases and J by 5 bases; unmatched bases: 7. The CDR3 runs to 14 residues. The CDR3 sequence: CASSTGGLAHEQYF. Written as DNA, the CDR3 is TGTGCCAGCAGCACTGGGGGACTAGCCCACGAGCAGTACTTC.

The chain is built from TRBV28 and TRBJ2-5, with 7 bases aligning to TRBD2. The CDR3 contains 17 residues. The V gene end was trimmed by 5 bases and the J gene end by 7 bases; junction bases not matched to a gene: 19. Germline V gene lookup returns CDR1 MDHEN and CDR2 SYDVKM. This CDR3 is CASSPARLALAVGTQYF. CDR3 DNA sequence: TGTGCCAGCAGTCCTGCTCGACTAGCCCTCGCAGTCGGGACCCAGTACTTC.

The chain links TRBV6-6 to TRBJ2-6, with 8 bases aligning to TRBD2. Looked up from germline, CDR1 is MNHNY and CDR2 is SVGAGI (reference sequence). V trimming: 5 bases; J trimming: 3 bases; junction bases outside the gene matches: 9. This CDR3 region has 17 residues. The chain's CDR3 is CASSRAGAGGGANVLTF. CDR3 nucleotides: TGTGCCAGCAGTCGGGCAGGGGCGGGAGGTGGGGCCAACGTCCTGACTTTC.

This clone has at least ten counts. Written as DNA, the CDR3 is TGTGCCAGCAGCTCAGGAGGACAGGGTGATGAAGCTTTCTTT. It codes for CASSSGGQGDEAFF. V and J are TRBV7-9 and TRBJ1-1; TRBD1 aligns across 8 bases. There are 14 residues in the CDR3. With 4 bases clipped from V and 7 bases from J, the junction kept 8 bases outside the gene matches. CDR1 is SEHNR and CDR2 is FQNEAQ in the germline V gene (reference sequence). The full variable domain, its missing parts supplied by reference TRBV7-9 and TRBJ1-1, is DTGVSQNPRHKITKRGQNVTFRCDPISEHNRLYWYRQTLGQGPEFLTYFQNEAQLEKSRLLSDRFSAERPKGSFSTLEIQRTEQGDSAMYLCASSSGGQGDEAFFGQGTRLTVV.

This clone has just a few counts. Written as DNA, the CDR3 is TGTGCCAGTAGTAGGGGACAGGGGGCGGATGGCTACACCTTC. Its protein product is CASSRGQGADGYTF. V and J are TRBV19 and TRBJ1-2; 12 bases align to TRBD1. There are 14 residues in the CDR3. V trimming: 4 bases; J trimming: 6 bases; junction bases outside the gene matches: 3. CDR1 and CDR2 from the germline V gene are LNHDA and SQIVND (reference sequence).

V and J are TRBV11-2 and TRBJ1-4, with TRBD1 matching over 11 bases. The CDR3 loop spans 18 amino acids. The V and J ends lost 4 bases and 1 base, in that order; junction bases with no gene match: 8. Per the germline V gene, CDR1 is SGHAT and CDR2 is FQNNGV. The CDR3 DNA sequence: TGTGCCAGCAGCTCCCTTCGGACAGGGGGCAAAACTAATGAAAAACTGTTTTTT. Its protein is CASSSLRTGGKTNEKLFF.

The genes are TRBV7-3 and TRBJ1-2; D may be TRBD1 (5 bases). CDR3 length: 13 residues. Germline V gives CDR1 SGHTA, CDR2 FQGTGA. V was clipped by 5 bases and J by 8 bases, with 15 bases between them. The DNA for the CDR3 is TGTGCCAGCAGCCCCCAGGGTGGCGGAGGCTACACCTTC. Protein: CASSPQGGGGYTF.

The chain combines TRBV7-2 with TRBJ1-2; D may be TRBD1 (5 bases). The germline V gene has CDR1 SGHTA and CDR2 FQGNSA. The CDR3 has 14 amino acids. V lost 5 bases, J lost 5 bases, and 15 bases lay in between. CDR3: CASSGLGGRYGYTF. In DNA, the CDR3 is TGTGCCAGCAGCGGACTGGGGGGTCGGTATGGCTACACCTTC.

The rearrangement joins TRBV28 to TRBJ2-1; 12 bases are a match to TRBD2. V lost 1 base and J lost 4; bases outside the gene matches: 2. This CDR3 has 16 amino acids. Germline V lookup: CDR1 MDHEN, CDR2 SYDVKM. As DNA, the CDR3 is TGTGCCAGCAGTTTATACCTAGCGGGAGGGTACAATGAGCAGTTCTTC. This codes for CASSLYLAGGYNEQFF. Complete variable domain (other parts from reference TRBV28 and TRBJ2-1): DVKVTQSSRYLVKRTGEKVFLECVQDMDHENMFWYRQDPGLGLRLIYFSYDVKMKEKGDIPEGYSVSREKKERFSLILESASTNQTSMYLCASSLYLAGGYNEQFFGPGTRLTVL.

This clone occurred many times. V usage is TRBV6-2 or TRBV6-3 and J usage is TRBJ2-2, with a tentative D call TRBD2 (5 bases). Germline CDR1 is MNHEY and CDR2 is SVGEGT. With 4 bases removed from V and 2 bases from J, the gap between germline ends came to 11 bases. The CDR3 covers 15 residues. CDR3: CASSSLGINTGELFF. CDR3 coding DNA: TGTGCCAGCAGTTCACTAGGGATTAACACCGGGGAGCTGTTTTTT.

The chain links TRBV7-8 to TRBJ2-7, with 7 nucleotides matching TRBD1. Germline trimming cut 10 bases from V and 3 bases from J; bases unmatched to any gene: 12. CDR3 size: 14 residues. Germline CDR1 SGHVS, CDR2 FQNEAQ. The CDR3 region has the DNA TGTGCCACCTCACCTCCGGGACAGAACTACGAGCAGTACTTC. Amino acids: CATSPPGQNYEQYF.

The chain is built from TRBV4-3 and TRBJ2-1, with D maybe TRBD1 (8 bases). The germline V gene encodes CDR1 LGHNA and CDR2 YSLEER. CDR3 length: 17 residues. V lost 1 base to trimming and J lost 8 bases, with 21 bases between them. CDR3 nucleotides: TGCGCCAGCAGCCAAGTCCTAACAGGGGGGGGTTTTGATGAGCAGTTCTTC. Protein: CASSQVLTGGGFDEQFF.

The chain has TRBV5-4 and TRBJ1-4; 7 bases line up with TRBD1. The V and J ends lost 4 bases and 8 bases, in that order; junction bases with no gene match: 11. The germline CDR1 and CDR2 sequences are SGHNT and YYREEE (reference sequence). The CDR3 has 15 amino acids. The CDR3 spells CASSAAGGGREKLFF. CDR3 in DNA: TGTGCCAGCAGCGCGGCAGGGGGAGGTCGGGAAAAACTGTTTTTT. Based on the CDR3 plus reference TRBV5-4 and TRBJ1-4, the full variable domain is ETGVTQSPTHLIKTRGQQVTLRCSSQSGHNTVSWYQQALGQGPQFIFQYYREEENGRGNFPPRFSGLQFPNYSSELNVNALELDDSALYLCASSAAGGGREKLFFGSGTQLSVL.

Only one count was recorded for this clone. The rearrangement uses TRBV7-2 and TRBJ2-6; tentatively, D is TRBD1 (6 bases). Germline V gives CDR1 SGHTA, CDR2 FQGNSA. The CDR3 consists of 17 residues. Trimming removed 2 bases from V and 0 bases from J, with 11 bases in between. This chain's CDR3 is CASSLTGLSSGANVLTF. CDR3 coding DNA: TGTGCCAGCAGCTTAACAGGGTTAAGCTCTGGGGCCAACGTCCTGACTTTC.

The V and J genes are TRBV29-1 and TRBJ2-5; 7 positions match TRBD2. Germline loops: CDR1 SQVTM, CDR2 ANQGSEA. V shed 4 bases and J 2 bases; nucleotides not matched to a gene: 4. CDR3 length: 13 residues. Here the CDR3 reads CSVARGEQETQYF. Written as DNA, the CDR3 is TGCAGCGTTGCCCGGGGGGAGCAAGAGACCCAGTACTTC.

This chain's CDR3 is CASSRPIGSGVLYIQYF. The CDR3 coding sequence is TGTGCCAGCAGCCGCCCCATCGGGTCAGGGGTTTTGTACATTCAGTACTTC. The V call is TRBV6-2 or TRBV6-3, the J call TRBJ2-4; D may be TRBD1 (6 bases). V was clipped by 6 bases and J by 8 bases, with 26 bases between them. This CDR3 has 17 residues. CDR1 and CDR2 (germline): MNHEY, SVGEGT.